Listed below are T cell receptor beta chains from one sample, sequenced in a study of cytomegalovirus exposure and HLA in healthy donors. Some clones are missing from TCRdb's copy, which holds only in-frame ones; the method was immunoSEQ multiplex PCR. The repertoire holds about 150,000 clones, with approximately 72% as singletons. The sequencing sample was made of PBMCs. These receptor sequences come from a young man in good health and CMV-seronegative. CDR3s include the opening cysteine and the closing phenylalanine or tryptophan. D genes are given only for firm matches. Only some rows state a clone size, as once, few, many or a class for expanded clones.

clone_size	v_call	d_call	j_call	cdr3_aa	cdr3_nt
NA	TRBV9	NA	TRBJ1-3	CASSASQEGNTIYF	TGTGCCAGCAGCGCGTCCCAGGAAGGAAACACCATATATTTT
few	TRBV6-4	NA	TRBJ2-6	CASSDSSSGANGLTF	TGTGCCAGCAGTGACTCCAGCTCTGGGGCCAACGGCCTGACTTTC
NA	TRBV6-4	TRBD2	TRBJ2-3	CASSDSTSGGTDTQYF	TGTGCCAGCAGTGACTCGACTAGCGGGGGCACAGATACGCAGTATTTT
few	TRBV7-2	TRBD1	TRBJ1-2	CASRTGAADGYTF	TGTGCCAGCAGAACAGGGGCCGCGGATGGCTACACCTTC
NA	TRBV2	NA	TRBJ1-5	CASSDLIGGNQPQHF	TGTGCCAGCAGTGATTTGATCGGGGGCAATCAGCCCCAGCATTTT
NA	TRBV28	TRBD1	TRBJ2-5	CASSPGGGQQETQYF	TGTGCCAGCAGCCCAGGGGGCGGACAGCAAGAGACCCAGTACTTC
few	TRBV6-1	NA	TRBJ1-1	CASSRYTEAFF	TGTGCCAGCAGCAGGTACACTGAAGCTTTCTTT
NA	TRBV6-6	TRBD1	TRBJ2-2	CASRNIQGALGELFF	TGTGCCAGCAGAAACATCCAGGGGGCGCTGGGGGAGCTGTTTTTT
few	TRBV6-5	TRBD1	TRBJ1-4	CASAPDRERDEKLFF	TGTGCCAGCGCACCCGACAGGGAGAGGGATGAAAAACTGTTTTTT
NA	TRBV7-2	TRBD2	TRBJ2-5	CASLVGGAQETQYF	TGTGCCAGCCTTGTCGGGGGGGCCCAAGAGACCCAGTACTTC